The sequence of this T cell receptor (beta chain) was determined in a study of CD4+ T cells in melanoma. Germline CDR1 and CDR2: LNHNV and YYDKDF (reference sequence). The germline V and J ends were trimmed by 0 bases and 4 bases, with 4 bases remaining between them. The CDR3 totals 13 residues. Only in-frame clones appear in the TCRdb table, and some are missing; sequencing was by immunoSEQ multiplex PCR. The data contain about 9,600 clones, around 70% of them singletons. As regards this clone: Its antigen is not identified.

Study results and limitations: In melanoma, neoantigen-specific CD4+ T cells reportedly differed in differentiation state. A reported correlation linked neoantigen-specific CD4+ T cells to CD8+, macrophage and B cell function.

This rearrangement joins TRBV15 to TRBJ2-1; D call uncertain. The sequenced sample was cells from a culture (not recorded whether cultured in vitro). This receptor was identified in a human donor with melanoma. CDR3 in DNA: TGTGCCACCAGCAGAGAGGGATACAATGAGCAGTTCTTC. Amino acid sequence: CATSREGYNEQFF.